Presented here are 18 T cell receptor beta chains from one specimen sequenced in a study of T cell responses to AZD1222 COVID-19 vaccine. Profiled with immunoSEQ multiplex PCR; TCRdb holds only in-frame clones, not every one. The table records about 83,000 clones, approximately 90% of them present only once. The specimen comprised peripheral blood, sampled on day 0 of MenACWY control vaccination. The source of these receptors is an adult in good health.

The table lists this clone with a few counts. The V and J genes are TRBV6-5 and TRBJ1-4; a possible D gene is TRBD1 (5 bases). CDR1 and CDR2 (germline): MNHEY, SVGAGI. The V end was cut by 0 bases, the J end by 5 bases, with 10 bases between. The CDR3 is 15 amino acids. The CDR3 is CASSYSGTGNEKLFF. The CDR3, as DNA: TGTGCCAGCAGTTACTCCGGGACGGGAAATGAAAAACTGTTTTTT.

The chain has TRBV7-8 and TRBJ2-7; D ambiguous. This CDR3 spans 12 amino acids. Germline-derived CDR1 and CDR2 are SGHVS and FQNEAQ. The V gene lost 1 base and the J gene lost 4 bases, with 5 bases spanning the gap. CDR3: CASSLVVYEQYF. The CDR3 DNA reads TGTGCCAGCAGCTTAGTCGTTTACGAGCAGTACTTC. The variable domain in full, completed from reference TRBV7-8 and TRBJ2-7, reads GAGVSQSPRYKVAKRGQDVALRCDPISGHVSLFWYQQALGQGPEFLTYFQNEAQLDKSGLPSDRFFAERPEGSVSTLKIQRTQQEDSAVYLCASSLVVYEQYFGPGTRLTVT.

V usage is TRBV10-1 and J usage is TRBJ2-1, with 11 positions matching TRBD2. Germline CDR1 WNHNN, CDR2 SYGVQD (reference sequence). This CDR3 comprises 14 residues. V trimming: 5 bases; J trimming: 6 bases; junction bases outside the gene matches: 3. Written as DNA, the CDR3 is TGCGCCAGCAGTTCCGGGACTAGCGGCAATGAGCAGTTCTTC. It translates to CASSSGTSGNEQFF.

This clone has more than one count but fewer than ten. The CDR3 sequence: CASSYAAPQAFF. CDR3 in DNA: TGTGCCAGCAGTTACGCGGCTCCTCAGGCTTTCTTT. The genes are TRBV6-2 or TRBV6-3 and TRBJ1-1, with no clear D. The V end was cut by 2 bases, the J end by 11 bases, with 12 bases between. Germline-derived CDR1 and CDR2 are MNHEY and SVGEGT. The CDR3 contains 12 residues.

The rearrangement links TRBV7-2 to TRBJ1-4; 7 nucleotides line up with TRBD1. V shed 0 bases, J shed 2 bases, and the junction held 0 bases outside the gene matches. CDR3 length: 15 amino acids. The germline V gene encodes CDR1 SGHTA and CDR2 FQGNSA. The CDR3 DNA reads as TGTGCCAGCAGCTTAGCGGGACAGACTAATGAAAAACTGTTTTTT. Protein: CASSLAGQTNEKLFF. Full variable domain (remainder filled in from reference TRBV7-2 and TRBJ1-4): GAGVSQSPSNKVTEKGKDVELRCDPISGHTALYWYRQSLGQGLEFLIYFQGNSAPDKSGLPSDRFSAERTGGSVSTLTIQRTQQEDSAVYLCASSLAGQTNEKLFFGSGTQLSVL.

The sample holds a few counts of this clone. V usage is TRBV5-6 and J usage is TRBJ1-1; 10 bases map to TRBD1. This CDR3 has 16 amino acids. J lost 1 base, V lost 0 bases, and 3 bases had no gene match. Germline V gives CDR1 SGHDT, CDR2 YYEEEE. The chain's CDR3 is CASSLVGTGANTEAFF. DNA for the CDR3: TGTGCCAGCAGCTTGGTTGGGACAGGGGCGAACACTGAAGCTTTCTTT.

The chain uses TRBV6-5 and TRBJ1-5, with a possible D match to TRBD1 (5 bases). The CDR3 has 15 amino acids. V was shortened by 0 bases and J by 5 bases, with 11 bases between the two germline ends. Per the germline V gene, CDR1 is MNHEY and CDR2 is SVGAGI. CDR3: CASSYSIAGDQPQHF. Written as DNA, the CDR3 is TGTGCCAGCAGTTACTCGATTGCGGGGGATCAGCCCCAGCATTTT.

V is TRBV5-1 and J is TRBJ2-1; perhaps TRBD1 as D (6 bases). Germline CDR1 SGHRS, CDR2 YFSETQ. Trimming took 6 bases from V and 1 from J, leaving 11 bases between them. CDR3 length equals 14 residues. The CDR3 DNA follows: TGCGCCAGCAACCCGGGACAATCCTACAATGAGCAGTTCTTC. It specifies CASNPGQSYNEQFF.

The chain recombines TRBV27 with TRBJ1-2; 9 positions match TRBD1. V was pared by 7 bases and J by 5 bases, with 11 bases of the junction left unmatched. CDR1 is MNHEY, CDR2 SMNVEV, per germline (reference sequence). CDR3 length: 15 residues. The DNA for the CDR3 is TGTGCCAGCACCACCACAGGGGGCGCATGGTATGGCTACACCTTC. It specifies CASTTTGGAWYGYTF.

J is TRBJ1-1 and V is TRBV24-1, with 9 bases fitting TRBD1. Germline V CDR1 and CDR2: KGHDR, SFDVKD. Trimming took 7 bases from V and 1 from J; bases not matched to a gene: 0. The CDR3 loop spans 13 amino acids. CDR3 sequence (DNA): TGTGCCACCAGGACAGGGGGGAACACTGAAGCTTTCTTT. It translates to CATRTGGNTEAFF.

This chain uses TRBV27 with TRBJ1-4; D is unclear. CDR1 and CDR2 from the germline V gene are MNHEY and SMNVEV (reference sequence). The CDR3 spans 15 residues. Trimming removed 5 bases from V and 0 bases from J, with 10 bases in between. CDR3 coding DNA: TGTGCCAGCAGTCGTCGACTGGCAACTAATGAAAAACTGTTTTTT. The encoded protein is CASSRRLATNEKLFF.

The CDR3 DNA reads TGTGCCAGCTGCGGGGCAATAATGAACACTGAAGCTTTCTTT. Encoded protein: CASCGAIMNTEAFF. V gene TRBV2 combines with J gene TRBJ1-1; D might be TRBD1 (5 bases). Germline V lookup: CDR1 SNHLY, CDR2 FYNNEI. The length of the CDR3 is 14 residues. V gave up 8 bases and J gave up 0 bases, with 13 bases separating them.

This sequence joins TRBV24-1 and TRBJ1-5, with D possibly matching TRBD1 (5 bases). CDR1 is KGHDR and CDR2 is SFDVKD in the germline V gene. This CDR3 comprises 12 residues. Trimming removed 10 bases at V and 2 bases at J, with 8 bases between. For the CDR3, the DNA is TGTGCCACAGGGGAAGGCAATCAGCCCCAGCATTTT. Amino acid sequence: CATGEGNQPQHF.

This rearrangement joins TRBV25-1 to TRBJ1-4, with D possibly TRBD1 on 5 matching bases. Germline V gene lookup returns CDR1 MGHDK and CDR2 SYGVNS. The V and J ends lost 8 bases and 7 bases respectively, with 17 bases between them. The CDR3 is 14 residues long. The CDR3 loop is CASSTGTHGEKLFF. CDR3 DNA sequence: TGTGCCAGCTCCACCGGGACCCATGGTGAAAAACTGTTTTTT.

The chain is built from TRBV19 and TRBJ2-4, with 8 nucleotides matching TRBD1. Trimming at V came to 6 bases and at J to 6 bases, leaving 13 bases not matched to a gene. The CDR3 totals 16 residues. In germline, CDR1 is LNHDA, CDR2 SQIVND (reference sequence). The CDR3: CASRYVGQGERNIQYF. DNA of the CDR3: TGTGCCAGTAGATATGTCGGACAGGGCGAACGAAACATTCAGTACTTC.

This clone was counted once. This chain joins TRBV28 and TRBJ2-1, with 8 positions matching TRBD1. Germline CDR1 and CDR2: MDHEN and SYDVKM. The CDR3 runs 16 residues. V was clipped by 5 bases and J by 0 bases; unmatched bases: 6. The chain's CDR3 is CASSPRQGSSYNEQFF. In DNA, the CDR3 is TGTGCCAGCAGTCCCCGACAGGGGAGCTCCTACAATGAGCAGTTCTTC.

The chain is built from TRBV19 and TRBJ1-3; the match to TRBD1 covers 7 bases. The germline V gene has CDR1 LNHDA and CDR2 SQIVND (reference sequence). This CDR3 has 18 residues. Trimming cost V 4 bases and J 7 bases; bases outside gene matches: 19. CDR3 DNA sequence: TGTGCCAGTAGTAAGCTGGTGGGACAGCCGTCACTGTGGAACACCATATATTTT. Translating it yields CASSKLVGQPSLWNTIYF.

The chain has TRBV5-6 and TRBJ2-2; no reliable D call. Germline CDR1 and CDR2: SGHDT and YYEEEE. The CDR3 has 14 amino acids. Trimming stripped 4 bases from V and 3 bases from J, with 10 bases between. The CDR3 DNA follows: TGTGCCAGCAGCCCGGTTCCCTACACCGGGGAGCTGTTTTTT. Translation: CASSPVPYTGELFF.